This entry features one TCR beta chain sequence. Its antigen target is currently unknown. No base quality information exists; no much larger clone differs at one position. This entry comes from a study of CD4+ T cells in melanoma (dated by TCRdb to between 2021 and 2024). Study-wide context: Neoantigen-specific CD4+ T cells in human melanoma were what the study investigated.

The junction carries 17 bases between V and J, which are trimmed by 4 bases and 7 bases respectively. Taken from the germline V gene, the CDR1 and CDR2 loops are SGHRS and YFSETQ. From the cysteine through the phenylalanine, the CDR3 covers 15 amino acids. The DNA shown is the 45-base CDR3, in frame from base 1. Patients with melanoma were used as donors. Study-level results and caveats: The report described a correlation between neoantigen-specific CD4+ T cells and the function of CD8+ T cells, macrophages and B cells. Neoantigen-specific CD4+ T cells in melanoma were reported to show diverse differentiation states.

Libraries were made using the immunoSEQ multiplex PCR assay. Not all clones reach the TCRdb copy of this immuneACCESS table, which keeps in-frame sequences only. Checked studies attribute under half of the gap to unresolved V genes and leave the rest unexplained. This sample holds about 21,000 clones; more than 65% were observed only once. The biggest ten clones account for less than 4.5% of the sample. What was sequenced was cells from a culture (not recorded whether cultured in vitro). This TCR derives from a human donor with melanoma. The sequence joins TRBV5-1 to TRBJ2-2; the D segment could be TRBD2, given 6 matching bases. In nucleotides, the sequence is TGCGCCAGCAGCCCCGGATCGGGGGTCGTCGGGGAGCTGTTTTTT. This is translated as CASSPGSGVVGELFF.